The 5 T cell receptor beta chains given below trace back to one sample, sequenced in a study of immune evolution from preneoplasia to lung adenocarcinoma. This table comes from immunoSEQ multiplex PCR, and its TCRdb copy is limited to in-frame clones, with some not included. The sample has about 6,300 clones, approximately 76% seen once. Sequencing was carried out using FFPE minimally invasive lung adenocarcinoma tissue. The receptors shown here come from a person aged 65-85 years with lung adenocarcinoma.

The genes are TRBV27 and TRBJ2-3; unclear D gene. Deletions cut 6 bases from V and 1 base from J, with 17 bases between. The CDR3 is 16 residues long. CDR1 is MNHEY and CDR2 is SMNVEV in the germline V gene (reference sequence). The CDR3 here is CASSSPGHSGTDTQYF. CDR3 bases: TGTGCCAGCAGCTCGCCCGGCCATAGTGGCACAGATACGCAGTATTTT.

V gene TRBV7-2 combines with J gene TRBJ1-2; maybe TRBD1 (5 bases). This CDR3 spans 17 amino acids. Trimming pared 2 bases from V and 0 bases from J, leaving 16 bases between. Germline values: CDR1 SGHTA, CDR2 FQGNSA. CDR3 sequence (DNA): TGTGCCAGCAGCTTAAGGGGCGGTGACGGAGCTAACTATGGCTACACCTTC. Translating it yields CASSLRGGDGANYGYTF.

CDR3 amino acids: CASSSDPTGTQYF. CDR3 in DNA: TGTGCCAGCAGCTCGGACCCAACAGGGACCCAGTACTTC. This chain links TRBV7-2 with TRBJ2-5; weak D call: TRBD1 (5 bases). Germline CDR1 reads SGHTA; CDR2 reads FQGNSA. There are 13 residues in the CDR3. Between the trimmed V and J ends, which lost 4 bases and 7 bases, there was a span of 13 bases.

This rearrangement joins TRBV7-3 to TRBJ2-1, with TRBD1 matching over 7 bases. Germline CDR1 and CDR2: SGHTA and FQGTGA. V was pared by 4 bases and J by 4 bases, with 10 bases of the junction left unmatched. This CDR3 is 16 amino acids long. In DNA form, the CDR3 reads TGTGCCAGCAGCTCCTCTCCGGACAGGCCATACAATGAGCAGTTCTTC. Its protein product is CASSSSPDRPYNEQFF.

J is TRBJ2-3 and V is TRBV5-5; D is unresolved. CDR1 and CDR2 from the germline V gene are SGHKS and YYEKEE (reference sequence). The V gene lost 7 bases and the J gene lost 6 bases, with 12 bases spanning the gap. The CDR3 consists of 12 residues. This CDR3 is CASPSARDTQYF. CDR3 coding DNA: TGTGCCAGCCCCTCTGCACGGGATACGCAGTATTTT.